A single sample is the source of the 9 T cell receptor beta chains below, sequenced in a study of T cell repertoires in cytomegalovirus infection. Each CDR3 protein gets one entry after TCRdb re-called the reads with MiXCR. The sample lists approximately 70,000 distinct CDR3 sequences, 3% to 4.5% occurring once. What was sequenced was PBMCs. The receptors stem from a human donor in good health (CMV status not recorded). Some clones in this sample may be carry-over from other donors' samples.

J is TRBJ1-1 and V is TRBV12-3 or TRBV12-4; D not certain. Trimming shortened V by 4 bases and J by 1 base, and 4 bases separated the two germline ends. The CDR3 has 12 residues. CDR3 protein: CASSSQNTEAFF. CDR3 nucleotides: TGTGCCAGCAGTTCACAGAACACTGAAGCTTTCTTT.

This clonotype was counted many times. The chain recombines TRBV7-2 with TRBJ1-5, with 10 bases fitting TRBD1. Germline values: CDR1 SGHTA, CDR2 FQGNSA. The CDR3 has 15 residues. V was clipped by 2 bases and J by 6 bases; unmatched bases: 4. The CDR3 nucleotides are TGTGCCAGCAGCTTACCGGGACAGGGGTCTCAGCCCCAGCATTTT. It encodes CASSLPGQGSQPQHF.

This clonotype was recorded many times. CDR3 bases: TGTGCCAGCAGCTGGGAACTGGGAGAGCAGTTCTTC. The encoded protein is CASSWELGEQFF. V and J are TRBV7-2 and TRBJ2-1; D ambiguous. Trimming removed 4 bases from V and 10 bases from J, with 11 bases in between. The CDR3 is 12 amino acids. Germline loops: CDR1 SGHTA, CDR2 FQGNSA.

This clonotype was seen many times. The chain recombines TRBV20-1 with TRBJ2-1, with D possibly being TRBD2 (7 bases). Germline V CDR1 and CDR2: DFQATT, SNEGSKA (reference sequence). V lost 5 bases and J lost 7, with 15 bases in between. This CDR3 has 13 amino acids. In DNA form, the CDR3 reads TGCAGTGCTCAAGGGGGACTAAGGAATGAGCAGTTCTTC. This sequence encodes CSAQGGLRNEQFF.

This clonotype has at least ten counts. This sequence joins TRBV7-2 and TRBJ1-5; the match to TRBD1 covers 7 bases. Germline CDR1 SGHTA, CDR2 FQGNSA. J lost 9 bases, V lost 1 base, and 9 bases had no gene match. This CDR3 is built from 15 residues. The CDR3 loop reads CASSLVGTDLRPQHF. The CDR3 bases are TGTGCCAGCAGCTTAGTAGGGACAGACCTTAGGCCCCAGCATTTT. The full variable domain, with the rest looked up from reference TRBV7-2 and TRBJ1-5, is GAGVSQSPSNKVTEKGKDVELRCDPISGHTALYWYRQSLGQGLEFLIYFQGNSAPDKSGLPSDRFSAERTGGSVSTLTIQRTQQEDSAVYLCASSLVGTDLRPQHFGDGTRLSIL.

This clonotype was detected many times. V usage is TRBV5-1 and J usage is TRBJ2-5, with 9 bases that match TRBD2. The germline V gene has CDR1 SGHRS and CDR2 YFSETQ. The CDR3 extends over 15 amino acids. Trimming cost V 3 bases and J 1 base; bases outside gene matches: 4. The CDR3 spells CASSYLAGSQETQYF. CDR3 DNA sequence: TGCGCCAGCAGCTACCTAGCGGGGAGCCAAGAGACCCAGTACTTC.

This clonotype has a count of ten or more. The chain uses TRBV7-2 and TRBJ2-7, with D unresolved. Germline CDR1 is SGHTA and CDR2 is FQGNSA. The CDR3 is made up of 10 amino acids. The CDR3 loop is CFVCNYEQYF. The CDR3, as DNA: TGTTTTGTCTGCAACTACGAGCAGTACTTC.

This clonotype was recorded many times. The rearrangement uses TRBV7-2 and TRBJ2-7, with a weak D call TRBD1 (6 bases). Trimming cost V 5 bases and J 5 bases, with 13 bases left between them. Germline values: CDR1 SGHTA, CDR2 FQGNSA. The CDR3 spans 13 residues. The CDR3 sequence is CASSQGQRNEQYF. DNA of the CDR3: TGTGCCAGCAGCCAGGGACAACGAAACGAGCAGTACTTC.

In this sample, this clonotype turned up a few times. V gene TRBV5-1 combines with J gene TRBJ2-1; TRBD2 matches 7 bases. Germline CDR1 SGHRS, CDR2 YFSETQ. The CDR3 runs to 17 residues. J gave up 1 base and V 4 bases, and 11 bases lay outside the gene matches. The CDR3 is CASSHPSSGGSYNEQFF. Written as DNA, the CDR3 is TGCGCCAGCAGCCACCCCAGTTCGGGAGGATCCTACAATGAGCAGTTCTTC.